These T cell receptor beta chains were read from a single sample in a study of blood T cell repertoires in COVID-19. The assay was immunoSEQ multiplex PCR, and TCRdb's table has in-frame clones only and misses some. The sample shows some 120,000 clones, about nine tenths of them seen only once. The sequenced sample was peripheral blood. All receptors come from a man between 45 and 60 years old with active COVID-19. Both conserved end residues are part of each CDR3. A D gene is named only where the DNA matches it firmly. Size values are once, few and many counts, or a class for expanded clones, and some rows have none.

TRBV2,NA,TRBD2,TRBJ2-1,CASSVSGGSYNEQFF,TGTGCCAGCAGCGTTAGCGGGGGGTCCTACAATGAGCAGTTCTTC
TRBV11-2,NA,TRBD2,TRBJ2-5,CASSLGLRGGRETQYF,TGTGCCAGCAGCCTAGGGCTACGGGGGGGCCGGGAGACCCAGTACTTC
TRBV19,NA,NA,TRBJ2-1,CASSIDAGGVSYNEQFF,TGTGCCAGTAGTATAGATGCCGGGGGTGTCTCCTACAATGAGCAGTTCTTC
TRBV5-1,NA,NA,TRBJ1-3,CASSPTGGLAGSGNTIYF,TGCGCCAGCAGCCCTACGGGGGGACTCGCGGGCTCTGGAAACACCATATATTTT
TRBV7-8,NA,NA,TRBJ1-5,CASSLSPQNNQPQHF,TGTGCCAGCAGCTTATCACCCCAGAACAATCAGCCCCAGCATTTT
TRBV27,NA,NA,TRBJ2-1,CASSGRGGRFVNEQFF,TGTGCCAGCAGTGGAAGGGGGGGCCGGTTTGTGAATGAGCAGTTCTTC
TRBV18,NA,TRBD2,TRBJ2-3,CASSLLSGRNTADTQYF,TGTGCCAGCTCACTCCTTAGCGGGAGAAATACAGCAGATACGCAGTATTTT
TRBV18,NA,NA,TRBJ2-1,CASSEMASDNNEQFF,TGTGCCAGCTCAGAAATGGCTAGCGATAACAATGAGCAGTTCTTC
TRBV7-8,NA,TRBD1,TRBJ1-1,CASSFRDRGLNTEAFF,TGTGCCAGCAGCTTCCGGGACAGGGGGCTCAACACTGAAGCTTTCTTT
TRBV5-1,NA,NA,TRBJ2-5,CASSLAPPPSEETQYF,TGCGCCAGCAGCCTGGCCCCTCCCCCTTCGGAAGAGACCCAGTACTTC
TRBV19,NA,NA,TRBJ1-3,CASRSPPSSGNTIYF,TGTGCCAGTAGGTCTCCTCCGAGCTCTGGAAACACCATATATTTT
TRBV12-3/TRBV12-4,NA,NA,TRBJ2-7,CASSLSGYGEQYF,TGTGCCAGCAGTCTCTCGGGGTATGGCGAGCAGTACTTC
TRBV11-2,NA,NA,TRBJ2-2,CASSLGLISGELFF,TGTGCCAGCAGCTTAGGGCTGATAAGCGGGGAGCTGTTTTTT
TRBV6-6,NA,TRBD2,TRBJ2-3,CASKKAGGSTDTQYF,TGTGCCAGCAAAAAAGCGGGGGGGAGCACAGATACGCAGTATTTT
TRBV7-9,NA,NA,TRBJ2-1,CASSFAPGRDNEQFF,TGTGCCAGCAGCTTTGCGCCGGGAAGGGACAATGAGCAGTTCTTC
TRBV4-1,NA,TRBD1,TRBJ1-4,CASSRVLITGVGYEKLFF,TGCGCCAGCAGCCGAGTTCTCATCACAGGGGTGGGCTATGAAAAACTGTTTTTT
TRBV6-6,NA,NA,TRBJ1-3,CASSLTDRDNGNTIYF,TGTGCCAGCAGTCTCACGGACCGGGACAATGGAAACACCATATATTTT
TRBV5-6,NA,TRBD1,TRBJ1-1,CASSLDWGQGNTEAFF,TGTGCCAGCAGCTTGGATTGGGGACAGGGGAACACTGAAGCTTTCTTT
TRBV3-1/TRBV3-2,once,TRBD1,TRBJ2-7,CASSQGGGQGGRHEQYF,TGTGCCAGCAGCCAAGGCGGAGGACAGGGGGGGCGTCACGAGCAGTACTTC
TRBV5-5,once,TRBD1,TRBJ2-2,CASSPGQGPVPNTGELFF,TGTGCCAGCAGCCCGGGACAGGGCCCGGTGCCGAACACCGGGGAGCTGTTTTTT
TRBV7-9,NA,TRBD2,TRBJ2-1,CASSLGLAGGPTLYNEQFF,TGTGCCAGCAGCTTAGGACTAGCGGGAGGGCCAACCTTATACAATGAGCAGTTCTTC
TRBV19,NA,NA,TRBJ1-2,CASSIDRAGSYTF,TGTGCCAGTAGTATAGACAGAGCCGGGAGCTACACCTTC
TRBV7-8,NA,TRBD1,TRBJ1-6,CASSPDRGNSPLHF,TGTGCCAGCAGCCCTGACAGGGGGAATTCACCCCTCCACTTT
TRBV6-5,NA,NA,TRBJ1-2,CASTDPPGSSGYTF,TGTGCCAGCACCGACCCGCCAGGGTCGAGCGGCTACACCTTC